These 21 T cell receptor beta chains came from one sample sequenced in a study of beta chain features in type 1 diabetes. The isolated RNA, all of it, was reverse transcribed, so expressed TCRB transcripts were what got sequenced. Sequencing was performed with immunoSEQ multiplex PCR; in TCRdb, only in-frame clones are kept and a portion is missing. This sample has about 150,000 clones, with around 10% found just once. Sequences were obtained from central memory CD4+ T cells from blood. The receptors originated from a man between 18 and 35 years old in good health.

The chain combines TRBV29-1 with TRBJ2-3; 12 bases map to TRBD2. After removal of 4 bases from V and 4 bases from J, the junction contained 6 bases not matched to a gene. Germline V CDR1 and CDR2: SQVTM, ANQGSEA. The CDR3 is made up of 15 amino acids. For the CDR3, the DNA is TGCAGCGTTGGCCTAGCGGGAGGGCCTTCAGATACGCAGTATTTT. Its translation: CSVGLAGGPSDTQYF.

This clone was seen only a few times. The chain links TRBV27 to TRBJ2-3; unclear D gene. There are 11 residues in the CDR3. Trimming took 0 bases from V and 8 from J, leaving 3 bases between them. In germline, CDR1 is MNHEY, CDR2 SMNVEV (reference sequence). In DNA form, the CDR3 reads TGTGCCAGCAGTTTATCTTCTACGCAGTATTTT. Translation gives CASSLSSTQYF.

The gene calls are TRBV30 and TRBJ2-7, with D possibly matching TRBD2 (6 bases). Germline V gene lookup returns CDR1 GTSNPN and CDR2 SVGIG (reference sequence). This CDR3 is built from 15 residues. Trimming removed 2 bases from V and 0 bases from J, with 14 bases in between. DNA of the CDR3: TGTGCCTGGAGTCGGGGACTTTCTGGCTCCTACGAGCAGTACTTC. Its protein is CAWSRGLSGSYEQYF.

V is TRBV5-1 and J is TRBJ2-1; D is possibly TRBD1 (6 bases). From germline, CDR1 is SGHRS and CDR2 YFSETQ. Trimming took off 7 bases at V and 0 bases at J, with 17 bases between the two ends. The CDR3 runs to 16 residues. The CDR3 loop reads CASGRTDSGSYNEQFF. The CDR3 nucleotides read TGCGCCAGCGGACGAACGGACAGTGGCTCCTACAATGAGCAGTTCTTC.

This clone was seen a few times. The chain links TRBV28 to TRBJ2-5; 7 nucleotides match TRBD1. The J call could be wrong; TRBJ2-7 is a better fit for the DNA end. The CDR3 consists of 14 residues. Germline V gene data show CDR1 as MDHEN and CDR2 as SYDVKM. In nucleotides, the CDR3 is TGTGCCGCAAGAACACGGACAGGCTCCTACGAGCAGTACTTC. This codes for CAARTRTGSYEQYF.

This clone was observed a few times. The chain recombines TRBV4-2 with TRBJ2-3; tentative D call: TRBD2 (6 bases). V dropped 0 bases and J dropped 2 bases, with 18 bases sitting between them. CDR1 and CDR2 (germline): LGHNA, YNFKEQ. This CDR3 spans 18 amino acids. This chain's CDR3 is CASSQDPYLANYTDTQYF. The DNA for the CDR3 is TGTGCCAGCAGCCAAGATCCCTACCTAGCGAACTACACAGATACGCAGTATTTT.

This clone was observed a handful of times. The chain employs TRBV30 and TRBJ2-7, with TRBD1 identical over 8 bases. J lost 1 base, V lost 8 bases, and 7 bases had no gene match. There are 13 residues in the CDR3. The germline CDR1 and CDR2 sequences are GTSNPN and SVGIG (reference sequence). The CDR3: CARGTGTSYEQYF. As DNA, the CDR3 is TGTGCCCGAGGGACAGGCACATCCTACGAGCAGTACTTC.

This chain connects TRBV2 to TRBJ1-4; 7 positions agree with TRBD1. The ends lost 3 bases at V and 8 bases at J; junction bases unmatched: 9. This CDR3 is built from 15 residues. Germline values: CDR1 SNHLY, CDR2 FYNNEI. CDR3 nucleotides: TGTGCCAGCAGTGATGCGACAGGGCTGCGGGAAAAACTGTTTTTT. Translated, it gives CASSDATGLREKLFF. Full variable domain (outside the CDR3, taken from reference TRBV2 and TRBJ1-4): EPEVTQTPSHQVTQMGQEVILRCVPISNHLYFYWYRQILGQKVEFLVSFYNNEISEKSEIFDDQFSVERPDGSNFTLKIRSTKLEDSAMYFCASSDATGLREKLFFGSGTQLSVL.

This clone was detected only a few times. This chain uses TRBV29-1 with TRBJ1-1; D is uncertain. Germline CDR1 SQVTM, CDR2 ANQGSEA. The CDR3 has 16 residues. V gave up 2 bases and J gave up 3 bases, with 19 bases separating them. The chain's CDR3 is CSVEREGPRRDTEAFF. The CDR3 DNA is TGCAGCGTTGAAAGGGAGGGTCCCCGAAGGGACACTGAAGCTTTCTTT.

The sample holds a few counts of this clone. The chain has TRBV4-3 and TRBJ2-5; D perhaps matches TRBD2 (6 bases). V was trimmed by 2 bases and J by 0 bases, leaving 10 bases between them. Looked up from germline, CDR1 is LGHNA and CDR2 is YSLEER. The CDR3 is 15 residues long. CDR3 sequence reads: CASSQTGANQETQYF. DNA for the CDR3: TGCGCCAGCAGCCAAACGGGAGCCAACCAAGAGACCCAGTACTTC.

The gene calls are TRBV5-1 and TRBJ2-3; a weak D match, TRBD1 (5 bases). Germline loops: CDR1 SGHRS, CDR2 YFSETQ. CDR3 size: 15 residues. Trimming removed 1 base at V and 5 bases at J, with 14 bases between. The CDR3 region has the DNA TGCGCCAGCAGCTTGTGGGATCAAAGGGGAGATACGCAGTATTTT. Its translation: CASSLWDQRGDTQYF.

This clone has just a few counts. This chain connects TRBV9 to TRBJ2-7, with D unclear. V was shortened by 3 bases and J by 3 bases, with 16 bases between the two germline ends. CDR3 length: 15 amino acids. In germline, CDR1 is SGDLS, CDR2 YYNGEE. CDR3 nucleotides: TGTGCCAGCAGCGCTTCGCTAGGATCTGGCTACGAGCAGTACTTC. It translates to CASSASLGSGYEQYF. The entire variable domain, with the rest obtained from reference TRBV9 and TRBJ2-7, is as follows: DSGVTQTPKHLITATGQRVTLRCSPRSGDLSVYWYQQSLDQGLQFLIQYYNGEERAKGNILERFSAQQFPDLHSELNLSSLELGDSALYFCASSASLGSGYEQYFGPGTRLTVT.

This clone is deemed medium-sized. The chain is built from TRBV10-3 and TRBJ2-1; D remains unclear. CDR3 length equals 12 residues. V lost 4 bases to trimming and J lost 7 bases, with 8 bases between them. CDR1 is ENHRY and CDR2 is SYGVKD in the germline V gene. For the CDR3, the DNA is TGTGCCATCAGTGTGAACGGGAATGAGCAGTTCTTC. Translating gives CAISVNGNEQFF.

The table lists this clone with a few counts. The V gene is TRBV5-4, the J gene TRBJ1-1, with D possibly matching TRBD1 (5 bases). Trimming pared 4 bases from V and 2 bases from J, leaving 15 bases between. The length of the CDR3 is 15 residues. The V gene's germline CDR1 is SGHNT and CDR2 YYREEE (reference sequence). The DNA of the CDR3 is TGTGCCAGCAGCGGAGGGGTCTGGGGTAACACTGAAGCTTTCTTT. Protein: CASSGGVWGNTEAFF.

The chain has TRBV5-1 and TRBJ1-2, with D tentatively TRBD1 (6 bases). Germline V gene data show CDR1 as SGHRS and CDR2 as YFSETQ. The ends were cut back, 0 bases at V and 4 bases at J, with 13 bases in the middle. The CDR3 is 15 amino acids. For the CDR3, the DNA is TGCGCCAGCAGCTTGGAGACCGGGACAAGCTATGGCTACACCTTC. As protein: CASSLETGTSYGYTF.

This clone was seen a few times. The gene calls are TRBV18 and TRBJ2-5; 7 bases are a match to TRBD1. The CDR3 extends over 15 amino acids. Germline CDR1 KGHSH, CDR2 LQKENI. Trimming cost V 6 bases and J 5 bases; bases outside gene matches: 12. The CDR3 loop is CASSRKGTEYETQYF. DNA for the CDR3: TGTGCCAGCTCTAGAAAAGGGACAGAATATGAGACCCAGTACTTC. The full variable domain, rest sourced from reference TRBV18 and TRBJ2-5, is NAGVMQNPRHLVRRRGQEARLRCSPMKGHSHVYWYRQLPEEGLKFMVYLQKENIIDESGMPKERFSAEFPKEGPSILRIQQVVRGDSAAYFCASSRKGTEYETQYFGPGTRLLVL.

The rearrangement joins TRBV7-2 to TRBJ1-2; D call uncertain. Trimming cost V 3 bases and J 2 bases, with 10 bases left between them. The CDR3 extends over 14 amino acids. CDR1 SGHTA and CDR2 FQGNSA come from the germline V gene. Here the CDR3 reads CASSFFPINYGYTF. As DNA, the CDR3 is TGTGCCAGCAGCTTCTTCCCCATCAACTATGGCTACACCTTC.

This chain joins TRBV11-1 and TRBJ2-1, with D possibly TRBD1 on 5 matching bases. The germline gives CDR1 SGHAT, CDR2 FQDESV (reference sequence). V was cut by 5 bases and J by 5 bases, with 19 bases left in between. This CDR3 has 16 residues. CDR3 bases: TGTGCCAGCAGCGTGGGGAACTTGGCCAGGGACAATGAGCAGTTCTTC. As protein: CASSVGNLARDNEQFF.

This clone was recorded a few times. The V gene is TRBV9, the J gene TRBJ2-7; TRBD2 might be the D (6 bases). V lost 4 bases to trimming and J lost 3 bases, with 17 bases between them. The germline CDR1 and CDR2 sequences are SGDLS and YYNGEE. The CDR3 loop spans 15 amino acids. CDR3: CASSRTIGSGYEQYF. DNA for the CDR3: TGTGCCAGCAGCCGGACTATTGGATCAGGCTACGAGCAGTACTTC.

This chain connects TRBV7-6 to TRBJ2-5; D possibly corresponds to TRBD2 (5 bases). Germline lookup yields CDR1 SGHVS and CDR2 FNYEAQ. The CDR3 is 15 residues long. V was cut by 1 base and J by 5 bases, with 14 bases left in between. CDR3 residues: CASSLELRAGETQYF. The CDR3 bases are TGTGCCAGCAGCTTAGAGTTAAGGGCGGGTGAGACCCAGTACTTC.

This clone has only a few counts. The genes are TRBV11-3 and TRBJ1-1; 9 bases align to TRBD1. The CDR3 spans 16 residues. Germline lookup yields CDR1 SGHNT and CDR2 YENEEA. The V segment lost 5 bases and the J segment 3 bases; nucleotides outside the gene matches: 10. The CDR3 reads CASSAGTGYSDTEAFF. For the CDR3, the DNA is TGTGCCAGCAGCGCCGGGACAGGGTATTCGGACACTGAAGCTTTCTTT.